This T cell receptor (beta chain) was captured in a study of identical twins. A single record per CDR3 protein comes from TCRdb applying MiXCR to the 5' RACE reads. Of about 240,000 distinct CDR3 sequences in the sample, approximately 8% were seen once. The CDR3 totals 14 residues. V lost 5 bases, J lost 2 bases, and 6 bases stayed unmatched. From germline, CDR1 is SGHTS and CDR2 YDEGEE. Only a few counts were recorded for this clonotype. These records were also assigned to another study, of yellow fever vaccine responses in identical twins.

V usage is TRBV5-8 and J usage is TRBJ2-5, with 7 nucleotides matching TRBD1. Input material: CD8+ T cells sorted from blood. The TCR comes from a woman between 18 and 30 years old in good health. The CDR3 coding sequence is TGTGCCAGCAGGGGGGACAGAGTACAAGAGACCCAGTACTTC. Protein: CASRGDRVQETQYF.